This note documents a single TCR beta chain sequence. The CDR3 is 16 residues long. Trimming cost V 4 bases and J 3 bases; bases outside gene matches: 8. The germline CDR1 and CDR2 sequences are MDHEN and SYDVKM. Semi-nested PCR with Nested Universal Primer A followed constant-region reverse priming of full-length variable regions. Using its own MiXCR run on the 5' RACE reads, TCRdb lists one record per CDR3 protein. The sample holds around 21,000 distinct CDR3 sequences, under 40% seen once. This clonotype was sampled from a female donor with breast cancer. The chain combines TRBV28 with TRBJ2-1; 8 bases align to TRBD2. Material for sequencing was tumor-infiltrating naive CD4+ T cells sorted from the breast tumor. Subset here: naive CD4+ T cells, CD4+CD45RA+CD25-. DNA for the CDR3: TGTGCCAGCAGTTCCTCTCTAGCGGGCTACTACAATGAGCAGTTCTTC. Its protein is CASSSSLAGYYNEQFF. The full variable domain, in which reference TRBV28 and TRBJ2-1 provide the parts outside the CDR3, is DVKVTQSSRYLVKRTGEKVFLECVQDMDHENMFWYRQDPGLGLRLIYFSYDVKMKEKGDIPEGYSVSREKKERFSLILESASTNQTSMYLCASSSSLAGYYNEQFFGPGTRLTVL.